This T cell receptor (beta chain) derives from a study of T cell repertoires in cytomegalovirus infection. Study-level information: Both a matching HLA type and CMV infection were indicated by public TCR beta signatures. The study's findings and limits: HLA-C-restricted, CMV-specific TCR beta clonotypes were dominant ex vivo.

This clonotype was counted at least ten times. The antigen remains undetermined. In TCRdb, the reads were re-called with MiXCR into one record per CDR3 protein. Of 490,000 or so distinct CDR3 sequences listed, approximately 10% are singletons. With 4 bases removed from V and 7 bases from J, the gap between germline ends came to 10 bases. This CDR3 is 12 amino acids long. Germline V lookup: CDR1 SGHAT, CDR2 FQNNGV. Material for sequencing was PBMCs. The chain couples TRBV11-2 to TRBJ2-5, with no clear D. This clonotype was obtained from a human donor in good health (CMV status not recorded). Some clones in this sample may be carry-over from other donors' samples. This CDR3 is CASSSDLVTQYF. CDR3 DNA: TGTGCCAGCAGCTCAGATCTGGTGACCCAGTACTTC. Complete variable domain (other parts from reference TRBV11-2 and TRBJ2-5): EAGVAQSPRYKIIEKRQSVAFWCNPISGHATLYWYQQILGQGPKLLIQFQNNGVVDDSQLPKDRFSAERLKGVDSTLKIQPAKLEDSAVYLCASSSDLVTQYFGPGTRLLVL.